Presented here are 13 T cell receptor beta chains from one specimen sequenced in a study of CD8+ T cells in alopecia areata. Cells that came from pooled cutaneous lymph nodes were sorted using CD4, CD8alpha, NKG2D, NKG2ACE and other markers. TCR sequencing used cDNA made by reverse transcription of extracted RNA. Measured with immunoSEQ multiplex PCR; TCRdb has only the in-frame clones, and not every one. The sample has under 350,000 clones, none seen only once. Sequenced material: CD4+ T cells sorted from a lymph node. The receptors stem from a C3H/HeJ mouse with alopecia areata. Mice of this strain are of MHC haplotype H2-k.

Worth noting for this clone: Mouse gene names and germline throughout. The read gets to within 4 residues of the CDR3 end, and the germline J gene fills in the rest. This chain connects TRBV13-2 to TRBJ2-1; D remains unclear. CDR3 length: 13 residues. Trimming took off 0 bases at V and 5 bases at J, with 6 bases between the two ends. Germline V CDR1 and CDR2: NNHNN, SYGAGS (reference sequence). The CDR3 loop reads CASGDAHHAEQFF. Partial CDR3 DNA: TGTGCCAGCGGTGATGCACACCATGCT.

To note about this clone: Gene names and germline match the mouse. This chain's CDR3 is CASSLLGEIYEQYF. The sequenced CDR3 bases are TGTGCCAGCAGCCTACTGGGGGAGATCTAT. This chain joins TRBV5 and TRBJ2-7; 8 bases map to TRBD2. The CDR3 extends 4 residues past the end of the read, so its final part is completed from the germline J gene. Germline loops: CDR1 LGHNA, CDR2 YNLKQL (reference sequence). Germline trimming cut 4 bases from V and 3 bases from J; bases unmatched to any gene: 5. This CDR3 spans 14 amino acids.

This clone was seen a few times. Mouse names are used for the genes. The DNA ends 4 residues before the CDR3 does, and the rest of the CDR3 is filled in from the germline J gene. The sample carries other DNA sequences with the same CDR3. The chain couples TRBV1 to TRBJ2-7; 9 bases are shared with TRBD2. The V segment lost 0 bases and the J segment 3 bases; nucleotides outside the gene matches: 3. Germline CDR1 and CDR2: NSQYPW and LRSPGD (reference sequence). There are 15 residues in the CDR3. This CDR3 reads CTCSADPGGVYEQYF. Partial CDR3 DNA: TGCACCTGCAGTGCAGATCCTGGGGGGGTCTAT. The full variable domain, its missing parts supplied by reference TRBV1 and TRBJ2-7, is VTLLEQNPRWRLVPRGQAVNLRCILKNSQYPWMSWYQQDLQKQLQWLFTLRSPGDKEVKSLPGADYLATRVTDTELRLQVANMSQGRTLYCTCSADPGGVYEQYFGPGTRLTVL.

This clone was detected a few times. Each gene name is a mouse one. The read gets to within 4 residues of the CDR3 end, and the germline J gene fills in the rest. This chain connects TRBV1 to TRBJ2-1, with TRBD2 matching 8 bases. CDR3 length: 16 amino acids. Germline V lookup: CDR1 NSQYPW, CDR2 LRSPGD (reference sequence). V lost 1 base and J lost 1; bases outside the gene matches: 3. The CDR3 region is CTCSAVVGGNYAEQFF. The DNA read from the CDR3 is TGCACCTGCAGTGCAGTGGTGGGGGGGAACTATGCT.

Concerning this clone itself: Each gene name is a mouse one. The read ends 4 residues before the CDR3 terminus; that terminus is restored from the germline J gene. The J gene is TRBJ2-5, the V gene TRBV13-1, with 9 positions matching TRBD1. The CDR3 has 13 amino acids. Germline V gene sequence: CDR1 NSHNY, CDR2 SYGAGN. The CDR3 bases that were read are TGTGCCAGCAGTGTGGACAGGGGAGAC. Translating it yields CASSVDRGD. The whole CDR3 region reads CASSVDRGDTQYF.

Remarks on this clone: Mouse gene names and germline throughout. CDR3: CASSPLGGEDTQYF. CDR3 bases read: TGTGCCAGCAGCCCACTGGGGGGGGAAGAC. This sequence joins TRBV19 and TRBJ2-5; 10 bases agree with TRBD2. The read finishes 4 residues shy of the CDR3 end, and the germline J gene is used to complete it. CDR3 length equals 14 residues. CDR1 is FNHDT, CDR2 SITEND, per germline (reference sequence).

The table lists this clone with many counts. Gene and germline names: mouse. The read ends 4 residues early relative to the CDR3; the germline J gene fills the gap. The chain couples TRBV1 to TRBJ2-4; 10 nucleotides line up with TRBD2. CDR1 NSQYPW and CDR2 LRSPGD come from the germline V gene (reference sequence). Unmatched junction bases numbered 2, after V lost 3 bases and J lost 2 bases. The CDR3 loop spans 15 amino acids. Partial CDR3 DNA: TGCACCTGCAGTGCCGGACTGGGGGCTCAAAAC. Residues: CTCSAGLGAQN. The CDR3 in its entirety is CTCSAGLGAQNTLYF.

There are a few counts of this clone. Mouse names are used for the genes. Partial CDR3 DNA: TGTGCCTGGAGTCCCGGGACTGGGAATCAAGAC. Its translation is CAWSPGTGNQD. From start to end, the CDR3 is CAWSPGTGNQDTQYF. This chain uses TRBV31 with TRBJ2-5, with 9 positions matching TRBD2. The missing CDR3 end, 4 residues past where the read stops, is filled in from the germline J gene. The junction had 5 bases not matched to a gene; V was cut back by 1 base and J by 3 bases. The V gene's germline CDR1 is GKSSPN and CDR2 SITVG. The CDR3 consists of 15 residues.

This clone showed up just a few times. Gene names refer to mouse genes. Read data end 4 residues before the CDR3 end; the end is taken from the germline J gene. J is TRBJ2-5 and V is TRBV19, with D hard to call. This CDR3 is 10 amino acids long. Germline V CDR1 and CDR2: FNHDT, SITEND (reference sequence). Incomplete CDR3 DNA: TGTGCCAGCAGTCCTGAC. Amino acids: CASSPD. The whole CDR3 protein reads CASSPDTQYF.

For this clone: The gene names given are mouse names. The sequenced fragment ends 4 residues before the CDR3 boundary, so the rest is inferred from the germline J gene. The genes are TRBV1 and TRBJ2-4; 10 bases map to TRBD1. Germline V gene lookup returns CDR1 NSQYPW and CDR2 LRSPGD (reference sequence). The CDR3 is 15 amino acids. V shed 7 bases and J 1 base; nucleotides not matched to a gene: 5. The CDR3 spells CTCTRQGAGQNTLYF. CDR3 bases read: TGCACCTGCACCAGACAGGGGGCGGGTCAAAAC.

A word on this clone: All gene names here are mouse names. The observed sequence ends 4 residues before the CDR3 terminus, with the missing tail filled in from the germline J gene. This chain connects TRBV17 to TRBJ1-1; D gene uncertain. CDR3 length: 14 amino acids. The germline CDR1 and CDR2 sequences are MNHDT and YYDKIL. The germline V and J ends were trimmed by 3 bases and 0 bases, with 8 bases remaining between them. Partial CDR3 DNA: TGTGCTAGCAGTAGCTACAATGCAAACACA. It specifies CASSSYNANT. The complete CDR3 sequence is CASSSYNANTEVFF.

This clone was counted a few times. All gene names here are mouse names. Distinct nucleotide sequences in the sample also encode this CDR3. The sequenced CDR3 bases are TGTGCCAGCAGTATACCCTGGGGGAGTGCAGAA. Its translation is CASSIPWGSAE. From start to end, the CDR3 is CASSIPWGSAETLYF. The chain employs TRBV19 and TRBJ2-3, with 7 bases fitting TRBD2. The sequenced fragment ends 4 residues before the CDR3 boundary, so the rest is inferred from the germline J gene. Germline V lookup: CDR1 FNHDT, CDR2 SITEND (reference sequence). The CDR3 is 15 amino acids. J gave up 0 bases and V 1 base, and 2 bases lay outside the gene matches. The full variable domain, its missing parts supplied by reference TRBV19 and TRBJ2-3, is GGIITQTPKFLIGQEGQKLTLKCQQNFNHDTMYWYRQDSGKGLRLIYYSITENDLQKGDLSEGYDASREKKSSFSLTVTSAQKNEMAVFLCASSIPWGSAETLYFGSGTRLTVL.

There are a few counts of this clone. Gene names and germline refer to mouse. The CDR3 end is not reached by the read, which stops 3 residues before it; the germline J gene fills it in. Other DNA sequences of this sample code for an identical CDR3. The chain combines TRBV31 with TRBJ1-6, with 10 bases matching TRBD1. TRBJ1-6 qualifies as an ORF whose function is uncertain. Per the germline V gene, CDR1 is GKSSPN and CDR2 is SITVG. The junction had 1 base not matched to a gene; V was cut back by 0 bases and J by 5 bases. CDR3 length equals 15 residues. The sequenced part of the CDR3 DNA is TGTGCCTGGAGTCTTGACAGGGGGCATAATTCGCCC. This encodes CAWSLDRGHNSP. The complete CDR3 sequence is CAWSLDRGHNSPLYF.